A selection of T cell receptor beta chains follows, all from one sample in a study of blood T cell repertoires in COVID-19. Clones were read by immunoSEQ multiplex PCR, and TCRdb kept only the in-frame ones, dropping some. The profile shows roughly 140,000 clones, approximately 73% of them singletons. Sequenced sample: peripheral blood. Receptor source: a man aged 55 to 69 with acute or convalescent COVID-19. Each CDR3 is given with its conserved first and last residue. The D gene is left open where the match is weak. Clone size is not always given. Where it is, it says once, few, many or a class for expanded clones.

size	D	V	J	DNA	CDR3
.	.	TRBV7-8	TRBJ1-6	TGTGCCAGCAGCGCTAGGAATAATTCACCCCTCCACTTT	CASSARNNSPLHF
.	TRBD1	TRBV10-3	TRBJ2-3	TGTGCCATCAGTGAGAAGACAGGGGGGAGGACAGATACGCAGTATTTT	CAISEKTGGRTDTQYF
.	TRBD1	TRBV19	TRBJ1-5	TGTGCCAGTAGGACAGGGTCAAGCAATCAGCCCCAGCATTTT	CASRTGSSNQPQHF
.	.	TRBV7-3	TRBJ2-1	TGTGCCAGCAGCTTTGATACCGGGAGCGGTCTTTCCTACAATGAGCAGTTCTTC	CASSFDTGSGLSYNEQFF
few	.	TRBV25-1	TRBJ2-7	TGTGCCAGCAGTGTTCAATACGAGCAGTACTTC	CASSVQYEQYF
few	TRBD2	TRBV7-3	TRBJ2-2	TGTGCCAGCAGCCCCCCGGGAGGGACCGGGGAGCTGTTTTTT	CASSPPGGTGELFF
.	TRBD1	TRBV18	TRBJ2-7	TGTGCCAGCTCATACGGGTTGGGCAGGGGGTCGACATACGAGCAGTACTTC	CASSYGLGRGSTYEQYF
once	.	TRBV7-8	TRBJ2-3	TGTGCCAGCAGCGGGGTAGGGGGCACAGATACGCAGTATTTT	CASSGVGGTDTQYF
.	TRBD2	TRBV13	TRBJ2-5	TGTGCCAGCAGGACTAGCGGGATGGGCAGGGAGACCCAGTACTTC	CASRTSGMGRETQYF
.	TRBD1	TRBV5-1	TRBJ2-3	TGCGCCAGCAGCTTGGCCTTTGGGGACAGGGTGGCAGATACGCAGTATTTT	CASSLAFGDRVADTQYF
.	TRBD1	TRBV10-2	TRBJ1-3	TGCGCCAGCAGTGAGGGGACAGCTGGAAACACCATATATTTT	CASSEGTAGNTIYF
.	TRBD1	TRBV19	TRBJ2-2	TGTGCCAGTACCGACAGGGGAAACACCGGGGAGCTGTTTTTT	CASTDRGNTGELFF
few	TRBD1	TRBV14	TRBJ2-1	TGTGCCAGCAGCCGGGGACAGGGGGCCGGGAATGAGCAGTTCTTC	CASSRGQGAGNEQFF
.	TRBD1	TRBV19	TRBJ1-1	TGTGCCAGTAGTCCCCGCCGGGACAGGGAAGCTTTCTTT	CASSPRRDREAFF
few	TRBD2	TRBV5-6	TRBJ2-2	TGTGCCAGCAGCCCACTAGCGGGAGTCACGAACACCGGGGAGCTGTTTTTT	CASSPLAGVTNTGELFF
.	TRBD2	TRBV6-5	TRBJ2-1	TGTGCCAGCAGTTACTCGAGTAGCGGGAGGGCCCCGTTCTTC	CASSYSSSGRAPFF
.	.	TRBV3-1/TRBV3-2	TRBJ2-7	TGTGCCAGCAGCCAAGGCTACCACGAGCAGTACTTC	CASSQGYHEQYF
.	.	TRBV2	TRBJ2-7	TGTGCCAGCAGTCGCAGGGTTGGCGGCGAGCAGTACTTC	CASSRRVGGEQYF
once	TRBD1	TRBV10-3	TRBJ1-5	TGTGCCATCAGTGAGTTCCGGCCGGGACAGGGGATGGGGCAGCCCCAGCATTTT	CAISEFRPGQGMGQPQHF
once	.	TRBV28	TRBJ2-3	TGTGCCAGCAGTTTATTGACATCTGATACGCAGTATTTT	CASSLLTSDTQYF
.	.	TRBV24-1	TRBJ2-5	TGTGCCACCAGCGTCGCAGGGGCAGAGACCCAGTACTTC	CATSVAGAETQYF
.	.	TRBV21-1	TRBJ2-7	.	CASSNVGQGNYYEQYF
.	TRBD2	TRBV23-1	TRBJ2-7	TGCGCCAGCAGTCAACGAGTAGCGGGATCTTACGAGCAGTACTTC	CASSQRVAGSYEQYF
.	.	TRBV7-3	TRBJ2-3	TGTGCCAGCAGAAAATCAGCGGGCTCAGATACGCAGTATTTT	CASRKSAGSDTQYF
.	TRBD2	TRBV5-1	TRBJ2-3	TGCGCCAGCAGCTTGACGGGTCGTGGAGCGGGAGGGCCCTCTAGCACAGATACGCAGTATTTT	CASSLTGRGAGGPSSTDTQYF
.	TRBD2	TRBV5-6	TRBJ2-7	TGTGCCAGCAGCTTCTATAGCGGGAAAATGGGCGAGCAGTACTTC	CASSFYSGKMGEQYF
.	TRBD2	TRBV9	TRBJ2-5	TGTGCCAGCAGCCCGGGACTAGGGGTCGGAGAGACCCAGTACTTC	CASSPGLGVGETQYF
.	.	TRBV5-4	TRBJ2-1	TGTGCCAGCAGCGCGGGACCCACGTACAATGAGCAGTTCTTC	CASSAGPTYNEQFF
once	TRBD1	TRBV18	TRBJ1-3	TGTGCCAGCTCACCGGACAGGCTAAGCTCCGGAAACACCATATATTTT	CASSPDRLSSGNTIYF
.	TRBD2	TRBV6-6	TRBJ2-5	TGTGCCAGCAGCCTGGGACTAGCGGGAGGCCCTGGGAACTTC	CASSLGLAGGPGNF
.	TRBD1	TRBV19	TRBJ1-1	TGTGCCAGTAGTACGCAGGGGGCCGACACTGAAGCTTTCTTT	CASSTQGADTEAFF
.	TRBD1	TRBV28	TRBJ1-2	TGTGCCAGCAGTGGACAGGGTTTGAGCTATGGCTACACCTTC	CASSGQGLSYGYTF